The 31 T cell receptor beta chains in this list originate from one sample, sequenced in a study of OX40 agonist ivuxolimab in advanced cancers. Sequencing was performed with immunoSEQ multiplex PCR; in TCRdb, only in-frame clones are kept and a portion is missing. This table has 77,000 or so clones, just over 90% appearing once. The source was CD4+ or CD8+ T cells sorted from blood, collected in a trial of the OX40 agonist ivuxolimab. Source of these receptors: an adult with an advanced solid tumor such as melanoma, head and neck, liver or kidney cancer.

V gene TRBV28 combines with J gene TRBJ2-1; 15 bases fit TRBD2. The CDR3 loop spans 15 amino acids. Germline CDR1 reads MDHEN; CDR2 reads SYDVKM. Trimming removed 6 bases from V and 12 bases from J; junction bases left unmatched: 9. The CDR3 spells CASSPQGLAGGRQFF. The CDR3 DNA reads as TGTGCCAGCAGCCCTCAAGGACTAGCGGGGGGGCGGCAGTTCTTC.

The chain uses TRBV19 and TRBJ2-7; the match to TRBD2 covers 10 bases. The length of the CDR3 is 15 residues. The V gene end was trimmed by 2 bases and the J gene end by 2 bases; junction bases not matched to a gene: 3. CDR1 and CDR2 from the germline V gene are LNHDA and SQIVND (reference sequence). The CDR3 protein is CASSIRLAGAYEQYF. In DNA form, the CDR3 reads TGTGCCAGTAGTATACGTCTAGCGGGAGCCTACGAGCAGTACTTC.

The chain carries TRBV5-8 and TRBJ1-3, with a possible D match to TRBD1 (5 bases). Germline values: CDR1 SGHTS, CDR2 YDEGEE. The CDR3 has 15 residues. The V end was cut by 3 bases, the J end by 0 bases, with 10 bases between. This chain's CDR3 is CASSSGLSSGNTIYF. The DNA of the CDR3 is TGTGCCAGCAGCTCAGGGTTGTCCTCTGGAAACACCATATATTTT.

This clone came up a few times. V and J are TRBV29-1 and TRBJ1-1; D is unresolved. V gave up 0 bases and J gave up 10 bases, with 15 bases separating them. The CDR3 runs to 13 residues. Per the germline V gene, CDR1 is SQVTM and CDR2 is ANQGSEA. The CDR3 protein is CSVEERVAKGAFF. The DNA for the CDR3 is TGCAGCGTTGAAGAAAGAGTCGCTAAGGGAGCTTTCTTT.

The chain couples TRBV10-2 to TRBJ1-4; D uncertain. Germline loops: CDR1 WSHSY, CDR2 SAAADI. Trimming stripped 0 bases from V and 8 bases from J, with 13 bases between. The CDR3 extends over 15 amino acids. CDR3 coding DNA: TGCGCCAGCAGTGAGTCGAGTGGGAGTTGGGAAAAACTGTTTTTT. Translating gives CASSESSGSWEKLFF.

As concerns this clone: The same CDR3 also results from other DNA sequences found in this sample. The V gene is TRBV23-1, the J gene TRBJ1-2, with a weak D call TRBD1 (5 bases). TRBV23-1 is treated as an ORF (open reading frame) with a function not yet certain. Trimming took off 4 bases at V and 5 bases at J, with 8 bases between the two ends. The CDR3 covers 12 residues. In nucleotides, the CDR3 is TGCGCCAGCAGTCGTCCAGGGTATGGCTACACCTTC. It encodes CASSRPGYGYTF.

This clone was seen only once. The chain links TRBV7-7 to TRBJ2-1; TRBD1 aligns across 8 bases. The CDR3 loop spans 15 amino acids. CDR1 and CDR2 from the germline V gene are SSHAT and FNYEAQ (reference sequence). Trimming at V came to 5 bases and at J to 1 base, leaving 4 bases not matched to a gene. The CDR3 here is CASSQDRASYNEQFF. CDR3 in DNA: TGTGCCAGCAGCCAGGACAGGGCTTCCTACAATGAGCAGTTCTTC.

This chain connects TRBV7-2 to TRBJ2-3; D perhaps matches TRBD2 (7 bases). Trimming left V 3 bases short and J 5 bases short, with 15 bases between. The CDR3 runs to 15 residues. Germline V gene lookup returns CDR1 SGHTA and CDR2 FQGNSA. The CDR3: CASSFSGGAGDTQYF. CDR3 DNA: TGTGCCAGCAGCTTCAGTGGGGGGGCAGGAGATACGCAGTATTTT.

The rearrangement uses TRBV28 and TRBJ2-1; D uncertain. With 6 bases removed from V and 10 bases from J, the gap between germline ends came to 13 bases. The germline V gene has CDR1 MDHEN and CDR2 SYDVKM. The CDR3 totals 12 residues. The CDR3 region has the DNA TGTGCCAGCAGCGGGCAGGTGGAGGAGCAGTTCTTC. The encoded protein is CASSGQVEEQFF.

This clone was recorded only once. The chain couples TRBV6-6 to TRBJ2-3; D remains ambiguous. Germline CDR1 is MNHNY and CDR2 is SVGAGI (reference sequence). Trimming removed 6 bases from V and 2 bases from J, with 18 bases in between. The CDR3 sequence is 16 residues long. The CDR3 sequence is CASSPRGLQITDTQYF. In nucleotides, the CDR3 is TGTGCCAGCAGCCCGAGAGGTCTACAGATCACAGATACGCAGTATTTT.

The chain carries TRBV5-1 and TRBJ2-3, with 8 bases aligning to TRBD1. There are 16 residues in the CDR3. V lost 0 bases to trimming and J lost 1 base; unmatched junction nucleotides: 4. The germline V gene has CDR1 SGHRS and CDR2 YFSETQ. The CDR3 region is CASSLETGGGTDTQYF. The CDR3 DNA reads as TGCGCCAGCAGCTTGGAAACAGGGGGAGGCACAGATACGCAGTATTTT.

This rearrangement joins TRBV10-3 to TRBJ1-4; D ambiguous. Trimming left V 3 bases short and J 0 bases short, with 5 bases between. Germline loops: CDR1 ENHRY, CDR2 SYGVKD. The CDR3 sequence is 14 residues long. The CDR3 loop reads CAISEAATNEKLFF. The CDR3 region has the DNA TGTGCCATCAGTGAAGCGGCAACTAATGAAAAACTGTTTTTT.

V gene TRBV9 combines with J gene TRBJ2-7; a weak D match, TRBD2 (5 bases). V dropped 0 bases and J dropped 2 bases, with 12 bases sitting between them. The CDR3 is 15 amino acids. CDR1 is SGDLS and CDR2 is YYNGEE in the germline V gene. This CDR3 reads CASSVVRRGTYEQYF. The DNA of the CDR3 is TGTGCCAGCAGCGTAGTTCGACGGGGAACCTACGAGCAGTACTTC.

The rearrangement uses TRBV29-1 and TRBJ2-2; TRBD2 agrees at 7 bases. V was clipped by 5 bases and J by 4 bases; unmatched bases: 4. Germline lookup yields CDR1 SQVTM and CDR2 ANQGSEA. The CDR3 runs to 13 residues. CDR3 protein: CSVNGLGTGELFF. In DNA, the CDR3 is TGCAGCGTTAATGGACTAGGCACCGGGGAGCTGTTTTTT.

The chain joins TRBV5-4 to TRBJ1-2; the D is unclear. CDR3 length: 13 residues. Trimming cost V 5 bases and J 4 bases, with 12 bases left between them. Germline V gene lookup returns CDR1 SGHNT and CDR2 YYREEE (reference sequence). CDR3 coding DNA: TGTGCCAGCAGGCGGTCCGGCTTCTATGGCTACACCTTC. As protein: CASRRSGFYGYTF.

The gene calls are TRBV5-4 and TRBJ2-1; D gene unclear. The CDR3 runs 14 residues. Trimming took 1 base from V and 5 from J, leaving 10 bases between them. Per germline, CDR1 SGHNT and CDR2 YYREEE (reference sequence). CDR3 in amino acids: CASSLYASHNEQFF. CDR3 nucleotides: TGTGCCAGCAGCTTGTACGCGTCCCACAATGAGCAGTTCTTC.

This clone was counted only a few times. The chain carries TRBV4-2 and TRBJ2-7; D not resolved. Germline V gives CDR1 LGHNA, CDR2 YNFKEQ. Trimming cost V 1 base and J 5 bases, with 3 bases left between them. This CDR3 has 11 amino acids. The CDR3 coding sequence is TGTGCCAGCAGCCAAGGTAACGAGCAGTACTTC. It encodes CASSQGNEQYF.

The chain couples TRBV2 to TRBJ1-4, with no clear D. This CDR3 comprises 14 residues. CDR1 is SNHLY, CDR2 FYNNEI, per germline. Deletions cut 7 bases from V and 0 bases from J, with 9 bases between. CDR3 nucleotide sequence: TGTGCCAGCAAGGCGACTTCAACTAATGAAAAACTGTTTTTT. Its translation is CASKATSTNEKLFF.

This clone was seen a single time. The CDR3 bases are TGTGCCAGCAGCGCACTGGGACAGGGAAATCGAAATGAGCAGTTCTTC. The encoded protein is CASSALGQGNRNEQFF. The genes are TRBV11-2 and TRBJ2-1; TRBD1 agrees at 9 bases. Germline V CDR1 and CDR2: SGHAT, FQNNGV. The trim removed 5 bases at V and 7 bases at J, leaving 12 bases unmatched. The CDR3 is made up of 16 amino acids.

This clone was found once. The chain couples TRBV28 to TRBJ1-3; 7 bases are a match to TRBD1. Trimming cost V 5 bases and J 8 bases; bases outside gene matches: 9. The CDR3 contains 14 residues. CDR1 and CDR2 from the germline V gene are MDHEN and SYDVKM. The CDR3 loop is CASSLTGFKDTIYF. The DNA of the CDR3 is TGTGCCAGCAGTCTGACAGGGTTTAAGGACACCATATATTTT.

The chain is built from TRBV6-6 and TRBJ2-5, with D tentatively TRBD1 (5 bases). Looked up from germline, CDR1 is MNHNY and CDR2 is SVGAGI (reference sequence). With 5 bases removed from V and 4 bases from J, the gap between germline ends came to 11 bases. The CDR3 loop spans 13 amino acids. The CDR3 nucleotides are TGTGCCAGCAGTGTCAGGGTGGGAGAGACCCAGTACTTC. This translates into CASSVRVGETQYF.

This chain uses TRBV28 with TRBJ1-2; TRBD1 might be the D (5 bases). The CDR3 sequence is 13 residues long. Germline lookup yields CDR1 MDHEN and CDR2 SYDVKM. Trimming left V 2 bases short and J 3 bases short, with 7 bases between. CDR3 sequence (DNA): TGTGCCAGCAGTTTAGGCAGGGACTATGGCTACACCTTC. This encodes CASSLGRDYGYTF.

The genes are TRBV10-3 and TRBJ2-2; tentative D call: TRBD1 (6 bases). The CDR3 runs to 14 residues. Germline V CDR1 and CDR2: ENHRY, SYGVKD. Trimming pared 3 bases from V and 2 bases from J, leaving 7 bases between. The CDR3 DNA sequence: TGTGCCATCAGTGAACAGGGAAACACCGGGGAGCTGTTTTTT. Translation gives CAISEQGNTGELFF.

This clone has a single count. The chain joins TRBV10-3 to TRBJ1-5, with a tentative D call TRBD1 (5 bases). V lost 8 bases, J lost 0 bases, and 17 bases lay in between. This CDR3 comprises 16 residues. CDR1 ENHRY and CDR2 SYGVKD come from the germline V gene. This CDR3 is CAIRLGQGISNQPQHF. Written as DNA, the CDR3 is TGTGCCATCCGTTTGGGTCAGGGTATTAGCAATCAGCCCCAGCATTTT.

V is TRBV19 and J is TRBJ2-7, with 8 bases fitting TRBD1. Germline CDR1 is LNHDA and CDR2 is SQIVND (reference sequence). This CDR3 is built from 21 residues. The V gene end was trimmed by 4 bases and the J gene end by 1 base; junction bases not matched to a gene: 24. CDR3 nucleotides: TGTGCCAGTAGTAGTGCCGTACCGCTCGTCGAGACAGGGGAGGCATCCTACGAGCAGTACTTC. Translating gives CASSSAVPLVETGEASYEQYF.

The CDR3 protein is CSVLGPLDTQYF. The CDR3 DNA reads TGCAGCGTTCTCGGGCCTCTAGATACGCAGTATTTT. This rearrangement joins TRBV29-1 to TRBJ2-3; the D is unclear. With 5 bases removed from V and 5 bases from J, the gap between germline ends came to 11 bases. Germline CDR1 is SQVTM and CDR2 is ANQGSEA. The CDR3 totals 12 residues.

V and J are TRBV19 and TRBJ2-1; TRBD2 is a possible D gene (6 bases). This CDR3 has 12 amino acids. Between the trimmed V and J ends, which lost 10 bases and 2 bases, there was a span of 9 bases. CDR1 is LNHDA and CDR2 is SQIVND in the germline V gene (reference sequence). This chain's CDR3 is CATSATYNEQFF. CDR3 nucleotides: TGTGCCACTAGCGCGACCTACAATGAGCAGTTCTTC.

The chain recombines TRBV7-2 with TRBJ2-1, with D perhaps TRBD2 (6 bases). This CDR3 spans 15 amino acids. The germline V gene has CDR1 SGHTA and CDR2 FQGNSA. Deletions cut 1 base from V and 4 bases from J, with 11 bases between. The CDR3 DNA reads TGTGCCAGCAGCTTAGAGGGAGGAAGATACAATGAGCAGTTCTTC. Amino acid sequence: CASSLEGGRYNEQFF.

J is TRBJ1-1 and V is TRBV6-4; no definite D call. The germline gives CDR1 MRHNA, CDR2 SNTAGT. The CDR3 has 15 amino acids. The V end lost 3 bases, the J end lost 3 bases, and 14 bases lay between the germline ends. Written as DNA, the CDR3 is TGTGCCAGCAGTGAGGCAAGGTGGTGGGACACTGAAGCTTTCTTT. Its translation is CASSEARWWDTEAFF.

This chain uses TRBV7-2 with TRBJ2-6, with D unresolved. The CDR3 extends over 14 amino acids. V shed 5 bases and J shed 3 bases, with 8 bases lying between them. Germline CDR1 and CDR2: SGHTA and FQGNSA. The CDR3 spells CASSNSYGANVLTF. In nucleotides, the CDR3 is TGTGCCAGCAGCAACTCGTATGGGGCCAACGTCCTGACTTTC.

The V call is TRBV11-2, the J call TRBJ1-1, with unresolved D. With 1 base removed from V and 4 bases from J, the gap between germline ends came to 4 bases. This CDR3 has 12 residues. In germline, CDR1 is SGHAT, CDR2 FQNNGV. DNA of the CDR3: TGTGCCAGCAGCTTAGTTTTCACTGAAGCTTTCTTT. Amino acid sequence: CASSLVFTEAFF.